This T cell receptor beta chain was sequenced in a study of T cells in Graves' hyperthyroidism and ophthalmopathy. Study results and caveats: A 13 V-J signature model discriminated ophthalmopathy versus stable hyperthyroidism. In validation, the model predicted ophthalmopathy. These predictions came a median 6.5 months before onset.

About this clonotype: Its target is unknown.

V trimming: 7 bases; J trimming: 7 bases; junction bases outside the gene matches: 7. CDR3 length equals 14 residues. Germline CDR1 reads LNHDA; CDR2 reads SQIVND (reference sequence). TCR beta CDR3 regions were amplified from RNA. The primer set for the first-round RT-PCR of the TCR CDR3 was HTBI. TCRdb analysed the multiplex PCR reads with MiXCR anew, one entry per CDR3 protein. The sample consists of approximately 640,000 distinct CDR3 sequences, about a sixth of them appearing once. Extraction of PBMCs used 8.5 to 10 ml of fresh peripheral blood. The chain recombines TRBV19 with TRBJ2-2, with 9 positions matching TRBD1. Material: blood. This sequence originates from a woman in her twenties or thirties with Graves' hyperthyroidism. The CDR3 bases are TGTGCCAGTATCCCGACAGGGGGAAGCGGGGAGCTGTTTTTT. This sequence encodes CASIPTGGSGELFF.